This TCR beta chain is drawn from a study of prognosis after radiotherapy for stage I lung cancer. Overall study: Stage I non-small cell lung cancer cases were enrolled from early 2018 through January 2019. Concurrent therapy with stereotactic body radiotherapy was received by no patient.

Study-wide results and caveats: Unique TCR clone counts dropped after stereotactic body radiation therapy, from a median of roughly 10,000 to 7,000.

This clonotype was detected ten times or more. The antigen is unknown. On two occasions, one at each of two time points, 5 to 7 milliliters of peripheral blood were drawn. Germline V gene data show CDR1 as SEHNR and CDR2 as FQNEAQ (reference sequence). The V segment lost 3 bases and the J segment 3 bases; nucleotides outside the gene matches: 5. This CDR3 comprises 15 residues. TCR beta CDR3 amplification from genomic DNA was performed by two-round multiplex PCR. The first PCR round targeted every TRBV and TRBJ gene with specific primers. TCRdb passed the multiplex PCR reads through MiXCR, listing each CDR3 protein once. The sample carries about 51,000 distinct CDR3 sequences, about 35% recorded once.

The rearrangement joins TRBV7-9 to TRBJ2-3, with 8 bases lining up with TRBD2. Sample: PBMCs, taken before or after stereotactic body radiation therapy (not recorded which). This clonotype was obtained from a donor of 50 years or more with non-small cell lung cancer. CDR3 protein: CASSFSGSGTDTQYF. In DNA form, the CDR3 reads TGTGCCAGCAGCTTCAGCGGGAGCGGAACAGATACGCAGTATTTT. Full variable domain (rest looked up from reference TRBV7-9 and TRBJ2-3): DTGVSQNPRHKITKRGQNVTFRCDPISEHNRLYWYRQTLGQGPEFLTYFQNEAQLEKSRLLSDRFSAERPKGSFSTLEIQRTEQGDSAMYLCASSFSGSGTDTQYFGPGTRLTVL.